Presented here are 2 T cell receptor beta chains from one specimen sequenced in a study of PD-L1 blockade in urothelial cancer (dated by TCRdb to 2016 to 2017). Receptor amplification or capture employed the immunoSEQ multiplex PCR assay. Drawn from immuneACCESS, this table holds only the in-frame rearrangements with V and J called that TCRdb kept. Clones are partly lost; checked studies trace under half to an unresolved V gene and leave the rest unexplained. This sample lists about 73,000 clones; around 90% were detected once. Of the sample, about 3.2% is held by the ten largest clones. This specimen consisted of PBMCs, obtained around atezolizumab (anti-PD-L1) treatment. Receptors originate from a man aged 55 to 69 with urothelial cancer.

The rearrangement uses TRBV5-6 and TRBJ2-5, with D perhaps matching TRBD1 (5 bases). Germline V CDR1 and CDR2: SGHDT, YYEEEE. Trimming removed 2 bases at V and 4 bases at J, with 9 bases between. The CDR3 consists of 13 residues. The CDR3 DNA reads as TGTGCCAGCAGCTTTTTCCAGGGAGAGACCCAGTACTTC. Encoded protein: CASSFFQGETQYF.

This clone was counted between two and nine times. CDR3 sequence: CAWSAGVGQPQHF. The CDR3 DNA sequence: TGTGCCTGGAGCGCCGGGGTCGGTCAGCCCCAGCATTTT. The chain employs TRBV30 and TRBJ1-5; D not certain. V lost 3 bases and J 6 bases, leaving 12 bases between the germline ends. Germline CDR1 reads GTSNPN; CDR2 reads SVGIG (reference sequence). This CDR3 contains 13 residues.